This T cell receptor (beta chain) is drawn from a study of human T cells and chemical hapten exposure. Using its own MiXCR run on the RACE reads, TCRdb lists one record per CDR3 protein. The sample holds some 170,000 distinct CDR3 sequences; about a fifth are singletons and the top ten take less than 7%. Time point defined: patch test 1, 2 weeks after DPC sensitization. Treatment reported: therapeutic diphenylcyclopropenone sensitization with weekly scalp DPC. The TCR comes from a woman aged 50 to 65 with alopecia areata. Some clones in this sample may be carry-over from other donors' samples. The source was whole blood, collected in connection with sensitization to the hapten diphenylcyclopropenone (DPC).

This CDR3 is CSVKGQGPNQPQHF. The DNA of the CDR3 is TGCAGCGTGAAGGGCCAGGGGCCTAATCAGCCCCAGCATTTT. The genes are TRBV29-1 and TRBJ1-5; TRBD1 might be the D (6 bases). The germline CDR1 and CDR2 sequences are SQVTM and ANQGSEA. The V end was cut by 6 bases, the J end by 4 bases, with 16 bases between. This CDR3 has 14 amino acids.